The 15 T cell receptor beta chains below all came from one sample that was sequenced in a study of technical replicates of blood from a few donors. Profiling relied on immunoSEQ multiplex PCR, and the TCRdb table lists in-frame clones only, not all of them. The repertoire holds roughly 82,000 clones, with under 95% as singletons. The sample comprised T cells isolated from PBMCs. The receptors were sampled from a human donor in good health.

The chain couples TRBV6-1 to TRBJ1-2; 8 bases map to TRBD1. The germline V gene has CDR1 MNHNS and CDR2 SASEGT. J was trimmed by 8 bases and V by 10 bases; bases with no gene match: 12. This CDR3 contains 13 residues. In nucleotides, the CDR3 is TGTGCCATCCTGGCCGGGACAGGCGACGGCTACACCTTC. It translates to CAILAGTGDGYTF.

The gene calls are TRBV27 and TRBJ1-4, with TRBD1 as a possible D gene (6 bases). From germline, CDR1 is MNHEY and CDR2 SMNVEV (reference sequence). The CDR3 covers 16 residues. Trimming stripped 4 bases from V and 7 bases from J, with 19 bases between. CDR3 nucleotides: TGTGCCAGCAGTTCCGCCAGGGACATCCTTGGTGAAAAACTGTTTTTT. Residues: CASSSARDILGEKLFF.

The V call is TRBV9, the J call TRBJ1-1; 7 bases map to TRBD1. The CDR3 extends over 17 amino acids. Germline CDR1 and CDR2: SGDLS and YYNGEE. Trimming removed 3 bases from V and 3 bases from J; junction bases left unmatched: 14. The CDR3 coding sequence is TGTGCCAGCAGCGACCCTAAATCGGAAGGGGGCTACACTGAAGCTTTCTTT. It is translated as CASSDPKSEGGYTEAFF. Looking up the rest from reference TRBV9 and TRBJ1-1 gives the full variable domain: DSGVTQTPKHLITATGQRVTLRCSPRSGDLSVYWYQQSLDQGLQFLIQYYNGEERAKGNILERFSAQQFPDLHSELNLSSLELGDSALYFCASSDPKSEGGYTEAFFGQGTRLTVV.

The chain carries TRBV11-3 and TRBJ2-4; the D gene is possibly TRBD1 (6 bases). This CDR3 is 19 amino acids long. V was cut by 1 base and J by 0 bases, with 19 bases left in between. The germline gives CDR1 SGHNT, CDR2 YENEEA. CDR3 DNA: TGTGCCAGCAGCTTAGTGAGACAGGAGACGACCGTAGCCAAAAACATTCAGTACTTC. It translates to CASSLVRQETTVAKNIQYF.

The chain couples TRBV7-8 to TRBJ1-6, with D unclear. The V end was cut by 5 bases, the J end by 8 bases, with 16 bases between. The germline V gene has CDR1 SGHVS and CDR2 FQNEAQ. CDR3 length: 15 residues. The CDR3 loop reads CASSLQQVPDSPLHF. CDR3 DNA: TGTGCCAGCAGCCTCCAGCAGGTCCCAGATTCACCCCTCCACTTT.

The chain has TRBV27 and TRBJ2-1; TRBD2 aligns across 11 bases. Germline CDR1 is MNHEY and CDR2 is SMNVEV (reference sequence). The CDR3 has 15 residues. J lost 3 bases, V lost 6 bases, and 4 bases had no gene match. The CDR3 region has the DNA TGTGCCAGCAGAGAGGGGACTAGCGGCTACAATGAGCAGTTCTTC. Encoded protein: CASREGTSGYNEQFF.

This sequence joins TRBV6-1 and TRBJ1-4, with D perhaps TRBD1 (5 bases). The length of the CDR3 is 15 residues. Trimming left V 0 bases short and J 7 bases short, with 12 bases between. Germline V gives CDR1 MNHNS, CDR2 SASEGT. The DNA for the CDR3 is TGTGCCAGCAGTGAAGCGACAGCTCAGAGTGAAAAACTGTTTTTT. Its translation: CASSEATAQSEKLFF.

The chain employs TRBV7-6 and TRBJ2-7, with D possibly being TRBD1 (5 bases). The CDR3 sequence is 14 residues long. Germline lookup yields CDR1 SGHVS and CDR2 FNYEAQ. Trimming took off 5 bases at V and 5 bases at J, with 16 bases between the two ends. CDR3 residues: CASSILGPKNEQYF. The CDR3 nucleotides are TGTGCCAGCAGCATCCTGGGGCCCAAAAACGAGCAGTACTTC.

This sequence joins TRBV7-9 and TRBJ2-1; 8 bases are a match to TRBD2. Unmatched junction bases numbered 8, after V lost 2 bases and J lost 8 bases. This CDR3 is built from 15 residues. CDR1 is SEHNR and CDR2 is FQNEAQ in the germline V gene (reference sequence). CDR3: CASSLKGLEVHEQFF. The CDR3 DNA reads as TGTGCCAGCAGCTTAAAGGGACTAGAAGTTCATGAGCAGTTCTTC.

V is TRBV5-4 and J is TRBJ2-4; a possible D gene is TRBD2 (6 bases). V lost 3 bases, J lost 7 bases, and 11 bases lay in between. Germline CDR1 and CDR2: SGHNT and YYREEE (reference sequence). The CDR3 spans 13 residues. CDR3: CASSSRLENIQYF. The DNA of the CDR3 is TGTGCCAGCAGCTCGAGACTAGAGAACATTCAGTACTTC. Full variable domain (outside the CDR3, taken from reference TRBV5-4 and TRBJ2-4): ETGVTQSPTHLIKTRGQQVTLRCSSQSGHNTVSWYQQALGQGPQFIFQYYREEENGRGNFPPRFSGLQFPNYSSELNVNALELDDSALYLCASSSRLENIQYFGAGTRLSVL.

The rearrangement links TRBV6-1 to TRBJ2-7; the match to TRBD1 covers 8 bases. Germline V CDR1 and CDR2: MNHNS, SASEGT. With V trimmed by 7 bases and J by 6 bases, 14 bases remained unmatched. The CDR3 runs to 15 residues. The CDR3 DNA follows: TGTGCCAGCACCCCCTCGCAGGGGGCAACCTCCGAGCAGTACTTC. This translates into CASTPSQGATSEQYF.

This sequence joins TRBV5-1 and TRBJ1-2, with 7 nucleotides matching TRBD1. This CDR3 region has 14 residues. CDR1 SGHRS and CDR2 YFSETQ come from the germline V gene. V shed 1 base and J 3 bases; nucleotides not matched to a gene: 3. CDR3 sequence reads: CASSLKGADYGYTF. The CDR3 DNA sequence: TGCGCCAGCAGCTTGAAGGGGGCAGACTATGGCTACACCTTC. The full variable domain, with the rest looked up from reference TRBV5-1 and TRBJ1-2, is KAGVTQTPRYLIKTRGQQVTLSCSPISGHRSVSWYQQTPGQGLQFLFEYFSETQRNKGNFPGRFSGRQFSNSRSEMNVSTLELGDSALYLCASSLKGADYGYTFGSGTRLTVV.

This chain connects TRBV28 to TRBJ2-7, with TRBD2 matching 11 bases. CDR1 and CDR2 (germline): MDHEN, SYDVKM. The CDR3 has 14 amino acids. V dropped 7 bases and J dropped 3; count of bases not matched to a gene: 5. This chain's CDR3 is CASKTLAGDYEQYF. CDR3 DNA sequence: TGTGCCAGCAAGACACTAGCGGGGGACTACGAGCAGTACTTC.

The genes are TRBV11-3 and TRBJ1-1, with TRBD1 identical over 8 bases. Germline V lookup: CDR1 SGHNT, CDR2 YENEEA. The CDR3 sequence is 19 residues long. J was trimmed by 5 bases and V by 0 bases; bases with no gene match: 17. The CDR3 sequence: CASSLDQWWQGAIGTEAFF. In nucleotides, the CDR3 is TGTGCCAGCAGCTTAGATCAGTGGTGGCAGGGGGCTATCGGAACTGAAGCTTTCTTT.

The chain has TRBV7-9 and TRBJ1-4; D possibly corresponds to TRBD1 (6 bases). This CDR3 comprises 15 residues. Trimming shortened V by 3 bases and J by 0 bases, and 8 bases separated the two germline ends. Germline V gene data show CDR1 as SEHNR and CDR2 as FQNEAQ (reference sequence). DNA of the CDR3: TGTGCCAGCAGCTTGGGGGCGGCAACTAATGAAAAACTGTTTTTT. Translated, it gives CASSLGAATNEKLFF. Based on the CDR3 plus reference TRBV7-9 and TRBJ1-4, the full variable domain is DTGVSQNPRHKITKRGQNVTFRCDPISEHNRLYWYRQTLGQGPEFLTYFQNEAQLEKSRLLSDRFSAERPKGSFSTLEIQRTEQGDSAMYLCASSLGAATNEKLFFGSGTQLSVL.